This TCR beta chain was captured by sequencing in a study of response to subunit inactivated influenza vaccine. General study points: Every seasonal influenza vaccination brings in few new T cells, the authors suggested.

TCRdb reanalysed the RT-PCR reads using MiXCR and keeps one entry per CDR3 protein. The data show a few hundred thousand distinct CDR3 sequences, with around a fifth seen just once and more than 8.5% held by the top ten. Comment on this clonotype: Its target is unknown.

Trimming removed 5 bases from V and 15 bases from J; junction bases left unmatched: 7. This CDR3 region has 12 residues. Sequenced here: PBMCs from blood, sampled around 22 months after vaccination. The receptor was isolated from a man between 50 and 69 years old who received an inactivated influenza vaccine. The V and J genes are TRBV12-3 or TRBV12-4 and TRBJ2-1; 10 positions agree with TRBD2. The DNA of the CDR3 is TGTGCCAGCAGTATCCTAGCGGGGGTCACGTTCTTC. Translation gives CASSILAGVTFF.